What follows describes a single TCR beta chain. Its antigen remains unidentified. One end of the junction is discordant with germline, which a read error may explain. This sample is part of a study of cytomegalovirus exposure and HLA in healthy donors (dated by TCRdb to 2017 to 2019). Regarding the research as a whole: In an earlier analysis of approximately 640 of the donors, approximately 300 Gb of sequence data and 95 million to 130 million unique TCR beta sequences from 150 million to 200 million T cells were reported. The study was designed to test whether signatures of past pathogen exposure could be identified by cataloging public T cell receptors. In a later analysis, previously published TCR beta repertoires from 666 donors were re-analyzed and high-resolution HLA genotyping was added so that TCR occurrence patterns could be studied. The study profiled the T cell repertoires of 666 subjects by immunosequencing and related them to cytomegalovirus serostatus. Rather than using new phenotypic data, the later analysis identified candidate immune exposures from TCR beta sequences and from how often those sequences occurred across donors. Along with the approximately 600-subject first cohort, a separate validation cohort of over 90 different subjects was used. Donor age, sex, ethnicity and CMV serostatus were collected together with the repertoire data. To decide whether each TCR beta V gene segment behaved as functional or pseudogenic, an earlier analysis of some 540 of the donors relied on high-throughput TCR beta sequencing. An early release that covered fewer than 800 HLA-typed donors contained about 300 gigabases of sequencing data and about 84 million unique TCR sequences. The number of typed donors differed by locus: 629-630 for A, B, C, DRB1 and DQB1; some 540 for DQA1; 606 for DPA1; and roughly 490 for DPB1. All discovery cohort repertoires had been generated using a single sequencing platform. The genetic ancestry cluster associated with self-reported Caucasian donors included about four fifths of the 300 to 400 genotyped donors. Roughly 5 DR-DQ haplotypes were handled as single units for association and clustering, since linkage in the cohort was strong. Among about 370 genotyped donors of the cohort, an average of about 220,000 unique TCR beta nucleotide sequences was sequenced per donor, of which about 20% were non-productive. Class I and class II HLA loci were covered by the typing at four-digit resolution. In a later genetic analysis, genome-wide SNP genotypes for about three fifths of the roughly 670 donors were used, and that subset was treated as a discovery cohort. The study combined high-throughput TCR immunosequencing, statistical association of individual TCRs with disease status, and machine learning to predict cytomegalovirus infection status. Beyond this particular receptor, the publication reports: At a false discovery rate of 0.05, a later analysis linked 16,951 TCR beta sequences to specific HLA alleles. A later genetic analysis reported fewer N-insertions in productive TCRs among donors in an Asian-associated ancestry cluster than the roughly 720-donor mean. A few of the identified cytomegalovirus-associated TCR beta chains were confirmed in vitro to be specific for cytomegalovirus antigens. Because the 87-base-pair reads could not distinguish some IMGT-functional V segments, including TRBV6-2 and TRBV6-3, those segments were excluded. The classifier was reported to diagnose cytomegalovirus status with high specificity and sensitivity in both the original cohort and the validation cohort. While some public TCRs were present in many individuals, most TCR sequences turned up only very rarely across donors. V-gene and J-gene trimming of TCR beta chains was associated with a missense DCLRE1C variant in a later genetic analysis, and the association was replicated in an independent cohort. Presence/absence analyses assumed roughly uniform sequencing depth across donors, an assumption that may not hold. The sequencing pipeline was judged likely to have produced a cluster of highly shared sequence variants as a technical artifact. In a later analysis, TCR association rates were found to vary across HLA loci, with the most associated TCRs seen for DRB1 alleles and the fewest for HLA-C alleles. In the study, 150 to 200 TCR beta chains were listed as associated with cytomegalovirus. A further reported finding was that TCR beta sequences accurately predicted the HLA-A and HLA-B alleles for most subjects in the first cohort. In this cohort, only TCR beta chains were sequenced, and detectable features were limited by the absence of alpha or paired-chain data. It was suggested by the authors that the approach could potentially be generalized to other disease states and immunological phenotypes. In a later analysis, HLA-associated TCR beta chains showed more clonal expansion and lower generation probabilities than non-associated chains that were equally common. Linkage disequilibrium might explain the correlated functional status among segregating V segments, but an unknown experimental factor could not be ruled out. Because some donors lacked HLA typing at each locus, the association tests relied only on the typed subset. A later analysis found that most CMV-associated TCR beta chains appeared HLA-restricted, with HLA associations seemingly driven largely by CMV exposure. Assigning TCR associations to individual alleles was difficult when HLA alleles, especially DR and DQ, strongly co-occurred. Because counts were too low, roughly 16 rarely observed V segments, including chromosome 9 orphons, were excluded from the earlier analysis of 587 of the donors. In a later analysis, several top co-occurrence clusters were reported to appear linked to parvovirus B19, influenza, CMV and Epstein-Barr virus. Immune exposure information for the cohort was limited to CMV serostatus. Broadly in line with IMGT annotations, most TCR beta V segments showed up in productive rearrangements about 90% or about 30% of the time in an earlier analysis of 450 to 600 of the donors.

Library preparation used the immunoSEQ multiplex PCR assay. For the multiplex PCR, a mixture combining 60 forward primers for TCR Vbeta segments and 13 reverse primers for TCR Jbeta segments was used. The CDR3 region of rearranged TCR beta genes was amplified from genomic DNA with a multiplex PCR assay. Amplified TCR beta libraries were sequenced as 87-base-pair reads on the Illumina HiSeq System. As for the authors' bioinformatics: A later analysis tallied roughly 78 million unique TCR beta chains across the 666 repertoires, and 10 million to 11 million of those chains were shared by two or more donors. A nearest-neighbor algorithm error-corrected the raw reads and collapsed the reads into unique sequences, merging closely related sequences to remove PCR and sequencing errors. To assign V, D and J gene segments, CDR3 sequences were aligned to IMGT reference sequences. For a sequence to be retained, a match of at least six nucleotides to both a V gene segment and a J gene segment was required. A rearrangement counted as productive if the CDR3 had no stop codons and remained in frame with V and J, and every other rearrangement counted as non-productive. CDR3 was defined according to IMGT convention as the region running from the second conserved V-encoded cysteine to the conserved J-encoded phenylalanine. In an earlier analysis of around 600 of the donors, sequences lacking an unambiguous match to a single V gene segment were excluded. In an earlier analysis of about 590 of the donors, a V segment was called functional when productive rearrangements were above 56.7%, and segregating when the standard deviation between donors exceeded 5%. A statistical classification framework was built for diagnosing cytomegalovirus status from the catalog of TCR beta chain sequences. V and J gene assignment, in a later analysis, came from comparing TCR nucleotide sequences with IMGT/GENE-DB human TR gene sequences. In a later analysis, CDR3 sequences and most-parsimonious VDJ recombination scenarios were assigned using the TCRdist pipeline. In a later analysis, every TCR beta chain was defined by the combination of its CDR3 amino acid sequence and its V-gene family, and reads without a unique V-gene family were dropped. A later analysis removed over 500 highly shared, low-generation-probability nucleotide sequences to deal with suspected cross-contamination and a sequencing artifact. A later analysis calculated a clonal expansion index for each public chain from normalized within-repertoire ranks of inferred template counts. In a later analysis, generation probabilities were computed with a VDJ recombination model fitted to out-of-frame rearrangements, and the resulting probabilities were checked against IGoR. Hypergeometric tests were used in a later analysis to score TCR-TCR, TCR-HLA and TCR-CMV co-occurrence, with a repertoire-size bias correction applied to the TCR pairs. In a later analysis, false discovery rates were estimated by permuting HLA or CMV assignments 20 times. In a later analysis, co-occurring TCRs were grouped using DBSCAN, and TCRdist sequence similarity was added for clustering within HLA-allele-positive subsets. For co-occurrence clustering, repertoires with fewer than 30,000 or more than 120,000 public chains were excluded, along with five repertoires with anomalous nucleotide sharing. TCRdb carries this immuneACCESS record with in-frame sequences only. Its versions omit some clonotypes, under half of them owing to an unresolved V gene in the studies checked, with the rest unexplained. V, J and clone size reflect that table, while D and trimming were determined from the DNA. Here the sample has roughly 110,000 clones; around 76% occur a single time. The ten largest clonotypes hold approximately 2.4% of the sample.

The CDR3 holds 16 amino acids from the cysteine to the phenylalanine. Left in the record is the CDR3 DNA by itself, 48 bases read in frame from the first base. CDR1 is given as SEHNR and CDR2 as FQNEAQ, both from the germline V gene (reference sequence). In total, approximately 700 healthy bone marrow donors made up the cohort. At the time of sampling, all cohort members were nominally healthy, though unrecorded immune exposures were likely present. The donor was CMV seronegative and belonged to the group of approximately 320 seronegative cohort members. A peripheral blood sample was provided by each donor, and peripheral blood mononuclear cells were used for TCR beta sequencing. The Qiagen DNeasy Blood Extraction Kit was used to extract genomic DNA from the blood cell samples.

The sample was PBMCs. The receptor was derived from a young man in good health and CMV-seronegative. This sequence uses TRBV7-9 and TRBJ1-5; TRBD1 lines up with 7 middle nucleotides. The DNA reads TGTTCCAGCAGCGCTCAAGTGACAGGGTACGCTCAGCCCCAGCATTTT. Its protein reads: CSSSAQVTGYAQPQHF.